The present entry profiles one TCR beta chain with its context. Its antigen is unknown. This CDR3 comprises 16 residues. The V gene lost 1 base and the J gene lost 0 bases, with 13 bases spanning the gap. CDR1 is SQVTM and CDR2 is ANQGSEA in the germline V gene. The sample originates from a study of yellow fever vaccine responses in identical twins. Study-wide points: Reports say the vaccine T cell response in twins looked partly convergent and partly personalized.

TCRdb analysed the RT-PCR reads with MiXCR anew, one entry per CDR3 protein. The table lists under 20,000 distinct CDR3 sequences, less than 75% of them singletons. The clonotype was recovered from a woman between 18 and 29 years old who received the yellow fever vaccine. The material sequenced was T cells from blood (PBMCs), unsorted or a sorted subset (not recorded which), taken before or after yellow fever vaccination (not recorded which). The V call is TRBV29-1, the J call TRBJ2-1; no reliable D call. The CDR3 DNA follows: TGCAGCGTTGAAGGTTTTGATGAAAGCTCCTACAATGAGCAGTTCTTC. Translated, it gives CSVEGFDESSYNEQFF.